The clone carrying this T cell receptor beta chain came up many times. What it binds is not known. Time point reported: sample taken at primary tumor resection. A single record per CDR3 protein comes from TCRdb applying MiXCR to the 5' RACE reads. Among about 13,000 distinct CDR3 sequences listed, just over 5% were seen once. This sample was taken from a study of spatial heterogeneity in lung cancer. Study-wide results and caveats: Tumors with more nonsynonymous mutations had more expanded intratumoral alpha and beta TCRs.

The receptor was derived from a male donor with early-stage non-small cell lung cancer. The sequencing here drew on lung tumor tissue, taken at surgery.

CDR3 in DNA: TGCAGTGCTAGAGATTTCGGGGGGTGGGCTTTCTTT. Its translation: CSARDFGGWAFF. V usage is TRBV20-1 and J usage is TRBJ1-1; D perhaps matches TRBD1 (5 bases). Trimming removed 0 bases at V and 11 bases at J, with 13 bases between. This CDR3 comprises 12 residues. Germline-derived CDR1 and CDR2 are DFQATT and SNEGSKA (reference sequence).